These 30 T cell receptor beta chains share one sample of origin, sequenced in a study of cytomegalovirus exposure and HLA in healthy donors. It was with 60 Vbeta and 13 Jbeta primers that the PCR ran. TCRdb's copy holds only in-frame clones and misses some; the assay was immunoSEQ multiplex PCR. Of fewer than 180,000 clones listed, more than 65% were seen once; the top ten hold roughly 6%. The source material was PBMCs. The receptor source for this set is a man over 45 in good health and CMV-seropositive.

This clone was detected only a few times. The rearrangement uses TRBV5-6 and TRBJ2-5; 7 bases are shared with TRBD1. Per the germline V gene, CDR1 is SGHDT and CDR2 is YYEEEE. Trimming at V came to 1 base and at J to 5 bases, leaving 8 bases not matched to a gene. The CDR3 totals 15 residues. The CDR3 DNA sequence: TGTGCCAGCAGCTTGCCGACAGGGAAGGTTGAGACCCAGTACTTC. As protein: CASSLPTGKVETQYF. Filled out from reference TRBV5-6 and TRBJ2-5, the complete variable domain reads DAGVTQSPTHLIKTRGQQVTLRCSPKSGHDTVSWYQQALGQGPQFIFQYYEEEERQRGNFPDRFSGHQFPNYSSELNVNALLLGDSALYLCASSLPTGKVETQYFGPGTRLLVL.

This chain joins TRBV5-4 and TRBJ1-6; no definite D call. CDR1 SGHNT and CDR2 YYREEE come from the germline V gene (reference sequence). CDR3 length: 16 amino acids. Trimming pared 4 bases from V and 9 bases from J, leaving 20 bases between. CDR3 region: CASSIDPAREISPLHF. CDR3 bases: TGTGCCAGCAGCATTGACCCGGCGAGGGAAATTTCACCCCTCCACTTT.

This chain uses TRBV7-9 with TRBJ1-4; 8 nucleotides line up with TRBD1. The V gene's germline CDR1 is SEHNR and CDR2 FQNEAQ (reference sequence). The CDR3 is 15 residues long. V trimming: 4 bases; J trimming: 5 bases; junction bases outside the gene matches: 6. The CDR3 is CASSSSGGSNEKLFF. Written as DNA, the CDR3 is TGTGCCAGCAGCTCCTCAGGGGGCTCAAATGAAAAACTGTTTTTT. The complete variable domain, with remaining parts taken from reference TRBV7-9 and TRBJ1-4, reads DTGVSQNPRHKITKRGQNVTFRCDPISEHNRLYWYRQTLGQGPEFLTYFQNEAQLEKSRLLSDRFSAERPKGSFSTLEIQRTEQGDSAMYLCASSSSGGSNEKLFFGSGTQLSVL.

As DNA, the CDR3 is TGTGCCAGCAGTGACCCCCGGGGGGGGATTGGAGAGACCCAGTACTTC. Translating it yields CASSDPRGGIGETQYF. The chain has TRBV28 and TRBJ2-5, with 8 bases matching TRBD2. CDR1 is MDHEN and CDR2 is SYDVKM in the germline V gene. The trim removed 5 bases at V and 4 bases at J, leaving 12 bases unmatched. The CDR3 sequence is 16 residues long.

This sequence joins TRBV13 and TRBJ2-7, with 10 nucleotides matching TRBD1. Germline-derived CDR1 and CDR2 are PRHDT and FYEKMQ (reference sequence). V gave up 0 bases and J gave up 3 bases; unmatched junction bases: 5. The CDR3 sequence is 16 residues long. The CDR3 nucleotides read TGTGCCAGCAGCTTAGGCCTGGGGACAGGGGACTACGAGCAGTACTTC. This encodes CASSLGLGTGDYEQYF.

The V gene is TRBV19, the J gene TRBJ1-2, with 9 bases that match TRBD1. The CDR3 consists of 15 residues. Germline loops: CDR1 LNHDA, CDR2 SQIVND (reference sequence). V gave up 4 bases and J gave up 4 bases; unmatched junction bases: 7. The CDR3 sequence: CASSRAGTGTYGYTF. CDR3 nucleotides: TGTGCCAGTAGTAGAGCCGGGACAGGGACCTATGGCTACACCTTC. The complete variable domain, with remaining parts taken from reference TRBV19 and TRBJ1-2, reads DGGITQSPKYLFRKEGQNVTLSCEQNLNHDAMYWYRQDPGQGLRLIYYSQIVNDFQKGDIAEGYSVSREKKESFPLTVTSAQKNPTAFYLCASSRAGTGTYGYTFGSGTRLTVV.

This clone appeared a single time. The J gene is TRBJ2-1, the V gene TRBV11-3; maybe TRBD2 (5 bases). Trimming cost V 1 base and J 4 bases, with 8 bases left between them. Germline-derived CDR1 and CDR2 are SGHNT and YENEEA. CDR3 length: 14 residues. DNA for the CDR3: TGTGCCAGCAGCTTAGTTGGGGAGTACAATGAGCAGTTCTTC. Protein: CASSLVGEYNEQFF.

The J gene is TRBJ2-5, the V gene TRBV21-1; the table's D call, TRBD2, was not checked against the DNA. TRBV21-1 is a listed pseudogene. The CDR3 length is 17 residues. This CDR3 reads CASPEGTSGSMWETQYF. As DNA, the CDR3 is TGTGCCAGCCCCGAGGGGACTAGCGGGAGTATGTGGGAGACCCAGTACTTC.

About this clone: This sample also contains other DNA sequences that code for the same CDR3. The chain links TRBV5-1 to TRBJ2-5; 12 nucleotides align to TRBD2. The CDR3 has 15 amino acids. J was trimmed by 5 bases and V by 0 bases; bases with no gene match: 2. Germline CDR1 is SGHRS and CDR2 is YFSETQ. The CDR3 is CASSLGLAGGETQYF. In nucleotides, the CDR3 is TGCGCCAGCAGCTTGGGCCTAGCGGGAGGGGAGACCCAGTACTTC.

V is TRBV6-5 and J is TRBJ1-2; TRBD1 is a possible D gene (6 bases). The V end lost 5 bases, the J end lost 7 bases, and 14 bases lay between the germline ends. The CDR3 length is 13 residues. The germline V gene has CDR1 MNHEY and CDR2 SVGAGI. The CDR3 here is CASSQQGIRGYTF. CDR3 DNA: TGTGCCAGCAGTCAACAGGGAATTCGTGGCTACACCTTC.

CDR3 DNA: TGTGCCAGTACCCCTAACCATAGCGGCGGCGAACACTATGGCTACACCTTC. Translating it yields CASTPNHSGGEHYGYTF. The V and J genes are TRBV19 and TRBJ1-2, with D unclear. The CDR3 sequence is 17 residues long. Trimming shortened V by 7 bases and J by 3 bases, and 24 bases separated the two germline ends. Looked up from germline, CDR1 is LNHDA and CDR2 is SQIVND (reference sequence).

This clone was observed a handful of times. The chain uses TRBV4-1 and TRBJ1-2; D uncertain. The CDR3 extends over 13 amino acids. The V and J ends lost 0 bases and 4 bases respectively, with 6 bases between them. Germline CDR1 and CDR2: MGHRA and YSYEKL. The CDR3 DNA follows: TGCGCCAGCAGCCAAGATCTATTCTATGGCTACACCTTC. Its protein product is CASSQDLFYGYTF.

This clone has more than one count but fewer than ten. The chain couples TRBV7-3 to TRBJ2-3; a possible D gene is TRBD1 (7 bases). CDR3 length equals 17 residues. Germline-derived CDR1 and CDR2 are SGHTA and FQGTGA. V was pared by 1 base and J by 2 bases, with 16 bases between. The CDR3 spells CASSLIVGGGPTDTQYF. The CDR3 DNA reads as TGTGCCAGCAGCTTAATTGTCGGAGGGGGCCCCACAGATACGCAGTATTTT.

The chain carries TRBV29-1 and TRBJ2-1; D is perhaps TRBD2 (6 bases). Germline loops: CDR1 SQVTM, CDR2 ANQGSEA. CDR3 size: 13 residues. Trimming shortened V by 4 bases and J by 3 bases, and 10 bases separated the two germline ends. CDR3 protein: CSVVLAYYNEQFF. Here the CDR3 DNA reads TGCAGCGTTGTTCTAGCGTACTACAATGAGCAGTTCTTC.

J is TRBJ2-2 and V is TRBV10-1; TRBD1 agrees at 10 bases. This CDR3 is built from 15 residues. After removal of 5 bases from V and 3 bases from J, the junction contained 3 bases not matched to a gene. The germline V gene encodes CDR1 WNHNN and CDR2 SYGVQD (reference sequence). The chain's CDR3 is CASSSGTGDTGELFF. Here the CDR3 DNA reads TGCGCCAGCAGTTCCGGGACAGGGGACACCGGGGAGCTGTTTTTT.

The V and J genes are TRBV7-6 and TRBJ2-5; TRBD1 matches 7 bases. Germline CDR1 reads SGHVS; CDR2 reads FNYEAQ. The junction had 4 bases not matched to a gene; V was cut back by 6 bases and J by 3 bases. This CDR3 spans 13 amino acids. In DNA form, the CDR3 reads TGTGCCAGCAGAGGAACAGGGGAAGAGACCCAGTACTTC. Translating it yields CASRGTGEETQYF.

The chain couples TRBV21-1 to TRBJ1-3; the table calls TRBD1, which could not be checked here. TRBV21-1 represents a pseudogene. The CDR3 is made up of 18 amino acids. The CDR3 loop is CASSRALQGKRSGNTIYF. CDR3 bases: TGTGCCAGCAGCAGAGCTTTACAGGGAAAGAGGTCTGGAAACACCATATATTTT.

This chain joins TRBV4-1 and TRBJ2-7, with 7 bases identical to TRBD2. The V gene end was trimmed by 2 bases and the J gene end by 9 bases; junction bases not matched to a gene: 4. The germline V gene encodes CDR1 MGHRA and CDR2 YSYEKL. CDR3 length: 12 amino acids. The CDR3, as DNA: TGCGCCAGCAGCCAAATCGGCGGGAGGCAGTACTTC. It codes for CASSQIGGRQYF.

J is TRBJ1-2 and V is TRBV6-1, with a possible D match to TRBD1 (6 bases). Germline V gene data show CDR1 as MNHNS and CDR2 as SASEGT. Trimming took off 8 bases at V and 8 bases at J, with 12 bases between the two ends. The CDR3 runs 11 residues. The CDR3: CASGRGEGYTF. CDR3 bases: TGTGCCAGCGGGAGGGGGGAAGGCTACACCTTC.

DNA of the CDR3: TGTGCCAGCAGCCAGAGTGGAACAGGGGAGACCCAGTACTTC. It yields the protein CASSQSGTGETQYF. The chain employs TRBV4-2 and TRBJ2-5; D perhaps matches TRBD1 (6 bases). Germline lookup yields CDR1 LGHNA and CDR2 YNFKEQ. The CDR3 runs to 14 residues. The ends were cut back, 3 bases at V and 5 bases at J, with 13 bases in the middle.

This clone was picked up one time. The chain couples TRBV2 to TRBJ2-7; D gene ambiguous. This CDR3 region has 14 residues. CDR1 SNHLY and CDR2 FYNNEI come from the germline V gene. With 6 bases removed from V and 0 bases from J, the gap between germline ends came to 12 bases. DNA of the CDR3: TGTGCCAGCAGGGCCGATTCAGACTCCTACGAGCAGTACTTC. Translated, it gives CASRADSDSYEQYF.

This chain connects TRBV7-9 to TRBJ1-4; 8 bases are a match to TRBD1. Germline V gene lookup returns CDR1 SEHNR and CDR2 FQNEAQ (reference sequence). Trimming took 9 bases from V and 7 from J; bases not matched to a gene: 10. This CDR3 comprises 14 residues. The CDR3 nucleotides are TGTGCCAGTGAACCCCAGGGGGCGGGTGAAAAACTGTTTTTT. It codes for CASEPQGAGEKLFF.

This clone was counted a few times. A much larger clone lies a single base off, so this may be a read error. V usage is TRBV30 and J usage is TRBJ2-1, with 7 bases fitting TRBD2. J was trimmed by 8 bases and V by 5 bases; bases with no gene match: 6. The germline V gene encodes CDR1 GTSNPN and CDR2 SVGIG (reference sequence). The CDR3 consists of 12 residues. The CDR3 region is CAWAFAGDEQFF. CDR3 nucleotides: TGTGCCTGGGCCTTCGCGGGGGATGAGCAGTTCTTC. Full variable domain (outside the CDR3, taken from reference TRBV30 and TRBJ2-1): SQTIHQWPATLVQPVGSPLSLECTVEGTSNPNLYWYRQAAGRGLQLLFYSVGIGQISSEVPQNLSASRPQDRQFILSSKKLLLSDSGFYLCAWAFAGDEQFFGPGTRLTVL.

The V gene is TRBV28, the J gene TRBJ1-5; D is uncertain. The ends were cut back, 2 bases at V and 5 bases at J, with 13 bases in the middle. The CDR3 extends over 15 amino acids. From germline, CDR1 is MDHEN and CDR2 SYDVKM. The CDR3 coding sequence is TGTGCCAGCAGTTTAGTCCTCGAGGATGATCAGCCCCAGCATTTT. The encoded protein is CASSLVLEDDQPQHF.

V gene TRBV4-1 combines with J gene TRBJ2-3; D is unclear. The ends were cut back, 1 base at V and 0 bases at J, with 8 bases in the middle. This CDR3 is 15 amino acids long. CDR1 is MGHRA and CDR2 is YSYEKL in the germline V gene. CDR3: CASSQVSSSTDTQYF. As DNA, the CDR3 is TGCGCCAGCAGCCAAGTCAGTAGCAGCACAGATACGCAGTATTTT.

This chain uses TRBV27 with TRBJ2-7, with D tentatively TRBD2 (5 bases). Germline-derived CDR1 and CDR2 are MNHEY and SMNVEV (reference sequence). V was cut by 6 bases and J by 3 bases, with 12 bases left in between. The CDR3 is 13 amino acids. The CDR3 spells CASSRGFYYEQYF. CDR3 sequence (DNA): TGTGCCAGCAGCCGGGGATTCTACTACGAGCAGTACTTC.

V is TRBV5-1 and J is TRBJ2-3, with 9 bases fitting TRBD2. The CDR3 covers 16 residues. The germline V gene has CDR1 SGHRS and CDR2 YFSETQ. Trimming removed 0 bases from V and 2 bases from J; junction bases left unmatched: 4. The DNA for the CDR3 is TGCGCCAGCAGCTTGGCGACTAGCGGTTACACAGATACGCAGTATTTT. It translates to CASSLATSGYTDTQYF.

In this sample, this clone turned up a few times. The genes are TRBV9 and TRBJ2-1, with 9 bases aligning to TRBD2. With V trimmed by 3 bases and J by 0 bases, 1 base remained unmatched. The germline V gene has CDR1 SGDLS and CDR2 YYNGEE. The CDR3 runs to 15 residues. The chain's CDR3 is CASSASGNSYNEQFF. In DNA form, the CDR3 reads TGTGCCAGCAGCGCTAGCGGGAACTCCTACAATGAGCAGTTCTTC.

The chain couples TRBV7-9 to TRBJ2-5; D not certain. TRBJ2-7 explains the end of the DNA better; the J call may be wrong. The V gene's germline CDR1 is SEHNR and CDR2 FQNEAQ (reference sequence). This CDR3 has 14 amino acids. Here the CDR3 reads CASRADGSSYEQYF. CDR3 DNA sequence: TGTGCCAGCAGAGCCGACGGTAGCTCCTACGAGCAGTACTTC.

This clone has a single count. One end of the junction does not line up with germline, which may come from a read error. This rearrangement joins TRBV7-9 to TRBJ2-7; 9 nucleotides agree with TRBD1. The V gene's germline CDR1 is SEHNR and CDR2 FQNEAQ (reference sequence). The CDR3 spans 14 residues. The CDR3 spells CSSHSGTGPREQYF. The CDR3 coding sequence is TGTTCCAGCCACTCCGGGACAGGGCCCCGCGAGCAGTACTTC.